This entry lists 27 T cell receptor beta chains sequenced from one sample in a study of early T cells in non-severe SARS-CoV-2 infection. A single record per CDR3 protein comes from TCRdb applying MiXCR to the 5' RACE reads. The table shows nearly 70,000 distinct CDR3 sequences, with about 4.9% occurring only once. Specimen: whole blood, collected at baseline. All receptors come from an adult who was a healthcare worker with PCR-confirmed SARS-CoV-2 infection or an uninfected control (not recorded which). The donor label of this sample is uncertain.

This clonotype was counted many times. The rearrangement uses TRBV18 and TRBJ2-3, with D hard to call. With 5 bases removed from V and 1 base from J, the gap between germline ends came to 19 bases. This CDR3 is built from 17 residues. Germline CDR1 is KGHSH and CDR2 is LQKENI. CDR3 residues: CASSSIDGSWGTDTQYF. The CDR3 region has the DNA TGTGCCAGCTCATCAATCGATGGGTCGTGGGGCACAGATACGCAGTATTTT.

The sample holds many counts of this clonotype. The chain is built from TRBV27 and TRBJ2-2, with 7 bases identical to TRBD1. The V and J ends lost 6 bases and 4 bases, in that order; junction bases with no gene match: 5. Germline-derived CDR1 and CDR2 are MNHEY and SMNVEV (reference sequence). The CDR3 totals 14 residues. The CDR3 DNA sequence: TGTGCCAGCAGGACAGGGTTGAGCACCGGGGAGCTGTTTTTT. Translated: CASRTGLSTGELFF.

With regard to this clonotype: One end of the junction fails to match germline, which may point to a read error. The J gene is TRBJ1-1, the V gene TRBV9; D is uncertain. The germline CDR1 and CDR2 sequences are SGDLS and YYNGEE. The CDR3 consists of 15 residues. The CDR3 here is CASSVVAGINTEAIF. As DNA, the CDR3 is TGTGCCAGCAGCGTAGTTGCGGGGATTAACACTGAAGCTATCTTT.

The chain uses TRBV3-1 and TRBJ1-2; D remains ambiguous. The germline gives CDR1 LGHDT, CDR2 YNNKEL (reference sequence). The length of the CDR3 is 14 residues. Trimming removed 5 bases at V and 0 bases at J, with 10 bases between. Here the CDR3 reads CASSESPANYGYTF. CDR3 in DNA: TGTGCCAGCAGCGAGTCCCCAGCTAACTATGGCTACACCTTC.

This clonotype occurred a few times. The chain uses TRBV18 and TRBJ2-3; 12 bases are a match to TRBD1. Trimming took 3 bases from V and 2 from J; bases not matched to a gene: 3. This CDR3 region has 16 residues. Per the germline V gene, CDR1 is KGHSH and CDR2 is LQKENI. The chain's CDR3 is CASSPRDRGLTDTQYF. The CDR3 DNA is TGTGCCAGCTCACCCCGGGACAGGGGGCTCACAGATACGCAGTATTTT.

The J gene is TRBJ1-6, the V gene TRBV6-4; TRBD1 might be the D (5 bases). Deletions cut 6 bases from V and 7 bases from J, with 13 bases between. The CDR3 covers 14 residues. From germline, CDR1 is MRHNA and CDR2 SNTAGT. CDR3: CASSRSGRNSPLHF. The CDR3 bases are TGTGCCAGCAGCCGATCGGGACGGAATTCACCCCTCCACTTT.

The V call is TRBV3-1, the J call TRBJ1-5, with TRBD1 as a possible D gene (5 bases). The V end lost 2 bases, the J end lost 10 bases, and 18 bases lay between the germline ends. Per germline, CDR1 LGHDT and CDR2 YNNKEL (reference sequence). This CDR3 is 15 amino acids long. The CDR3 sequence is CASSQTPGTPGPQHF. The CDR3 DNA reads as TGTGCCAGCAGCCAAACTCCCGGGACCCCGGGACCCCAGCATTTT. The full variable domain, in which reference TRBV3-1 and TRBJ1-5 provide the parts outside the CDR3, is DTAVSQTPKYLVTQMGNDKSIKCEQNLGHDTMYWYKQDSKKFLKIMFSYNNKELIINETVPNRFSPKSPDKAHLNLHINSLELGDSAVYFCASSQTPGTPGPQHFGDGTRLSIL.

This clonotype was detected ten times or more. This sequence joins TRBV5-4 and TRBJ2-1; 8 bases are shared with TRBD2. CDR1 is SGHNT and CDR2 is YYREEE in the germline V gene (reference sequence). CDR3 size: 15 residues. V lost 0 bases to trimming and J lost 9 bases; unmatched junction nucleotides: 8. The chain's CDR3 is CASSLVGGARGEQFF. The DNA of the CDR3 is TGTGCCAGCAGCTTGGTCGGGGGGGCCCGGGGTGAGCAGTTCTTC.

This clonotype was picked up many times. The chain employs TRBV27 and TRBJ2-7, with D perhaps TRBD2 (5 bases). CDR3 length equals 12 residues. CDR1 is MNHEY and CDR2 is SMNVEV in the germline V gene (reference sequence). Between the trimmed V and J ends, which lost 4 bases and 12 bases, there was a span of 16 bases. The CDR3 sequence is CASSSTLGEGYF. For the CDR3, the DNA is TGTGCCAGCAGTTCAACCCTAGGTGAGGGGTACTTC.

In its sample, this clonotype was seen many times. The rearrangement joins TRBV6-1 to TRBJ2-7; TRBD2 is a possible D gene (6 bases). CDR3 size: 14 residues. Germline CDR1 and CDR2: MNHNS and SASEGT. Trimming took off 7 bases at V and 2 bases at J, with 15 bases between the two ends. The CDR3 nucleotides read TGTGCCAGCACCACCGGGGGAGTCGCCTACGAGCAGTACTTC. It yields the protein CASTTGGVAYEQYF.

The CDR3 DNA is TGCAGCCTTGGAGGCCATCAAGAGACCCAGTACTTC. The encoded protein is CSLGGHQETQYF. The gene calls are TRBV29-1 and TRBJ2-5; D is perhaps TRBD2 (5 bases). The V end was cut by 8 bases, the J end by 2 bases, with 12 bases between. The CDR3 is 12 residues long. Germline CDR1 reads SQVTM; CDR2 reads ANQGSEA.

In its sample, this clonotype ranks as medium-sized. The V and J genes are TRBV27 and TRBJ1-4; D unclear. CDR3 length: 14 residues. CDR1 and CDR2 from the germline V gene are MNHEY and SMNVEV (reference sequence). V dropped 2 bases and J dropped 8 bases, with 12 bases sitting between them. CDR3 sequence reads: CASSLEQSGEKLFF. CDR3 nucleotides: TGTGCCAGCAGTTTAGAACAGTCGGGCGAAAAACTGTTTTTT.

The CDR3 DNA follows: TGTGCCAGCAGCTACAGGGGGGGCACTGAAGCTTTCTTT. Encoded protein: CASSYRGGTEAFF. The chain uses TRBV7-9 and TRBJ1-1; the match to TRBD1 covers 8 bases. The CDR3 covers 13 residues. In germline, CDR1 is SEHNR, CDR2 FQNEAQ (reference sequence). V shed 4 bases and J 4 bases; nucleotides not matched to a gene: 2.

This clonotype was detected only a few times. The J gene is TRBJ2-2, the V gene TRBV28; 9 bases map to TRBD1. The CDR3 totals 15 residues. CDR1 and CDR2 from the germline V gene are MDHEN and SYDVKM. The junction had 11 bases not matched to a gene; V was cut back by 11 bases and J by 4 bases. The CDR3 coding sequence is TGTGCCGCCCTCCGGACAGGGGTTCGCACCGGGGAGCTGTTTTTT. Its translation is CAALRTGVRTGELFF. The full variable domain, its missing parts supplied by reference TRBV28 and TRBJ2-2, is DVKVTQSSRYLVKRTGEKVFLECVQDMDHENMFWYRQDPGLGLRLIYFSYDVKMKEKGDIPEGYSVSREKKERFSLILESASTNQTSMYLCAALRTGVRTGELFFGEGSRLTVL.

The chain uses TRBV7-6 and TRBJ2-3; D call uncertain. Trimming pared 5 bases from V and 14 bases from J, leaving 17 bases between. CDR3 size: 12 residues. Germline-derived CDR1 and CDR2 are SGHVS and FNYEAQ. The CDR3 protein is CASSPQPGYLYF. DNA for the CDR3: TGTGCCAGCAGCCCACAGCCCGGATATCTGTATTTT. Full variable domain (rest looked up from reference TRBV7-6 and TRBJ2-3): GAGVSQSPRYKVTKRGQDVALRCDPISGHVSLYWYRQALGQGPEFLTYFNYEAQQDKSGLPNDRFSAERPEGSISTLTIQRTEQRDSAMYRCASSPQPGYLYFGPGTRLTVL.

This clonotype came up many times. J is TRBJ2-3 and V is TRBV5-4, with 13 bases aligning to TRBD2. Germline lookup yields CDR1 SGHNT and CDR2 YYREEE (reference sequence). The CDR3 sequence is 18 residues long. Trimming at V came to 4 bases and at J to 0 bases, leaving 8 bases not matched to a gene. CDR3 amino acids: CASSAGLAGDTSTDTQYF. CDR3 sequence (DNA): TGTGCCAGCAGCGCAGGACTAGCGGGGGATACTAGCACAGATACGCAGTATTTT.

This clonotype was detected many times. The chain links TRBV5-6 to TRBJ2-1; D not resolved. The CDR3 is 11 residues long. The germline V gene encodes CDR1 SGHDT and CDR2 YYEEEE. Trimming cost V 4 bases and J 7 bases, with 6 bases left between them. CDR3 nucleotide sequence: TGTGCCAGCAGCCTTCAGAATGAGCAGTTCTTC. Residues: CASSLQNEQFF.

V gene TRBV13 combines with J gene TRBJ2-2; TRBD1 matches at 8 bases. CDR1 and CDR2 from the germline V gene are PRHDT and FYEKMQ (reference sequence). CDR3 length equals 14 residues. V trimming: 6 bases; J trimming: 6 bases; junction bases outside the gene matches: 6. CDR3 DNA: TGTGCCAGCAGAGGACAGGGTAGTTCCGGGGAGCTGTTTTTT. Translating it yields CASRGQGSSGELFF.

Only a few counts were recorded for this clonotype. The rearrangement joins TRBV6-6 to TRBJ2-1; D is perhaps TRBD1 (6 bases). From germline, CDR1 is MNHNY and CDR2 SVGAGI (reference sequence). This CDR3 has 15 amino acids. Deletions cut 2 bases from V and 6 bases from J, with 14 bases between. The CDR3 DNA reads TGTGCCAGCAGTTACACGCGAGAAGGGGGCAATGAGCAGTTCTTC. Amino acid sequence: CASSYTREGGNEQFF.

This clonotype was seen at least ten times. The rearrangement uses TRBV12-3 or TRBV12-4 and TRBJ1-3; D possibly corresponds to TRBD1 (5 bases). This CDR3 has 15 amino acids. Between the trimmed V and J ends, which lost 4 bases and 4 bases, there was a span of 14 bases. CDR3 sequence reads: CASSSIGVSGNTIYF. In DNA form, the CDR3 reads TGTGCCAGCAGTTCCATAGGGGTGAGCGGAAACACCATATATTTT.

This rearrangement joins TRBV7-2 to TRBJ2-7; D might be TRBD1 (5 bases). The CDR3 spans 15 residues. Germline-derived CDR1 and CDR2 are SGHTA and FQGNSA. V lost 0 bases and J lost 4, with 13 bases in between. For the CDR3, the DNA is TGTGCCAGCAGCTTAGCGCCTGGGGCCGGGTACGAGCAGTACTTC. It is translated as CASSLAPGAGYEQYF.

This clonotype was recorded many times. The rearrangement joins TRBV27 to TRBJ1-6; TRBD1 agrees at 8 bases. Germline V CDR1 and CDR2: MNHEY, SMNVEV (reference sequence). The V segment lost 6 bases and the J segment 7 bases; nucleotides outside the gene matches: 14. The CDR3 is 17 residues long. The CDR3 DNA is TGTGCCAGCAGACCAAAGGGGTCCGGGACAGGCAATTCACCCCTCCACTTT. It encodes CASRPKGSGTGNSPLHF.

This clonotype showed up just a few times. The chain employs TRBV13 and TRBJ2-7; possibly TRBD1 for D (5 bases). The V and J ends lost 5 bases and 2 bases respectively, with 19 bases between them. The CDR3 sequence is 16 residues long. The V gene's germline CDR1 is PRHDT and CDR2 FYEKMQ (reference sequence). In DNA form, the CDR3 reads TGTGCCAGCAGCCCCGTAAGACAGACTTCAACCTACGAGCAGTACTTC. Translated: CASSPVRQTSTYEQYF.

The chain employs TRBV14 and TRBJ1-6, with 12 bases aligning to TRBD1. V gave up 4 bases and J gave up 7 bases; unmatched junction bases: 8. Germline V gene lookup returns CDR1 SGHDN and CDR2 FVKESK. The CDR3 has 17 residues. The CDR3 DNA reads TGTGCCAGCAGCCGACTAGGGACAGGGGGCTGGAATTCACCCCTCCACTTT. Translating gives CASSRLGTGGWNSPLHF.

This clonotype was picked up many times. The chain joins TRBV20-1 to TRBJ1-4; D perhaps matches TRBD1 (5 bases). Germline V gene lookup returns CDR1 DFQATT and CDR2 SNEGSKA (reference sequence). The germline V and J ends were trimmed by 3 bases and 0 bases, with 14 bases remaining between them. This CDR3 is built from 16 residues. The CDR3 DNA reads TGCAGTGCTAGGAATCGAGGGGATGCAACTAATGAAAAACTGTTTTTT. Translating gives CSARNRGDATNEKLFF.

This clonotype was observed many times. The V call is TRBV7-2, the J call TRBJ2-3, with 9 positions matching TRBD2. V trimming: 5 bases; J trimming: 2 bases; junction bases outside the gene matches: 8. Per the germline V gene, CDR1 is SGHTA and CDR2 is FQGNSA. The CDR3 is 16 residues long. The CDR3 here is CASSLPTSGLTDTQYF. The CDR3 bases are TGTGCCAGCAGCCTCCCGACTAGCGGCCTCACAGATACGCAGTATTTT.

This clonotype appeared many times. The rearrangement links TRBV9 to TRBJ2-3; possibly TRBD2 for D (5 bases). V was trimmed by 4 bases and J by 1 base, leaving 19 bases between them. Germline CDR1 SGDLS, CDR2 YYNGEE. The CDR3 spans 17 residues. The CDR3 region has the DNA TGTGCCAGCAGCCCAGACGATGCGGGCCTACGCACAGATACGCAGTATTTT. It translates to CASSPDDAGLRTDTQYF.